This TCR beta chain is from a study of blood T cell repertoires in COVID-19. Turning to the study itself: The origin of the acute and convalescent COVID-19 samples was the United States, Italy and Spain. PBMCs, B-cell-depleted T cells, or T cells provided the cDNA or gDNA that made up the material.

The CDR3 loop spans 14 amino acids. Germline loops: CDR1 MDHEN, CDR2 SYDVKM. With 4 bases clipped from V and 6 bases from J, the junction kept 7 bases outside the gene matches. Per the original methods: Nucleated cell counts were estimated from reference gene primer amplification. The assay was immunoSEQ multiplex PCR, and TCRdb's table has in-frame clones only and misses some. V, J and clone size reflect that table, while D and trimming were determined from the DNA. Here the sample spans about 110,000 clones, just over 85% being singletons. The V and J genes are TRBV28 and TRBJ2-3; TRBD2 agrees at 7 bases. The receptor was isolated from a human donor in a cohort sampled during active COVID-19. The source material was peripheral blood. The CDR3 loop is CASSSGPGGDTQYF. The CDR3 DNA reads as TGTGCCAGCAGTTCGGGGCCCGGGGGGGATACGCAGTATTTT.